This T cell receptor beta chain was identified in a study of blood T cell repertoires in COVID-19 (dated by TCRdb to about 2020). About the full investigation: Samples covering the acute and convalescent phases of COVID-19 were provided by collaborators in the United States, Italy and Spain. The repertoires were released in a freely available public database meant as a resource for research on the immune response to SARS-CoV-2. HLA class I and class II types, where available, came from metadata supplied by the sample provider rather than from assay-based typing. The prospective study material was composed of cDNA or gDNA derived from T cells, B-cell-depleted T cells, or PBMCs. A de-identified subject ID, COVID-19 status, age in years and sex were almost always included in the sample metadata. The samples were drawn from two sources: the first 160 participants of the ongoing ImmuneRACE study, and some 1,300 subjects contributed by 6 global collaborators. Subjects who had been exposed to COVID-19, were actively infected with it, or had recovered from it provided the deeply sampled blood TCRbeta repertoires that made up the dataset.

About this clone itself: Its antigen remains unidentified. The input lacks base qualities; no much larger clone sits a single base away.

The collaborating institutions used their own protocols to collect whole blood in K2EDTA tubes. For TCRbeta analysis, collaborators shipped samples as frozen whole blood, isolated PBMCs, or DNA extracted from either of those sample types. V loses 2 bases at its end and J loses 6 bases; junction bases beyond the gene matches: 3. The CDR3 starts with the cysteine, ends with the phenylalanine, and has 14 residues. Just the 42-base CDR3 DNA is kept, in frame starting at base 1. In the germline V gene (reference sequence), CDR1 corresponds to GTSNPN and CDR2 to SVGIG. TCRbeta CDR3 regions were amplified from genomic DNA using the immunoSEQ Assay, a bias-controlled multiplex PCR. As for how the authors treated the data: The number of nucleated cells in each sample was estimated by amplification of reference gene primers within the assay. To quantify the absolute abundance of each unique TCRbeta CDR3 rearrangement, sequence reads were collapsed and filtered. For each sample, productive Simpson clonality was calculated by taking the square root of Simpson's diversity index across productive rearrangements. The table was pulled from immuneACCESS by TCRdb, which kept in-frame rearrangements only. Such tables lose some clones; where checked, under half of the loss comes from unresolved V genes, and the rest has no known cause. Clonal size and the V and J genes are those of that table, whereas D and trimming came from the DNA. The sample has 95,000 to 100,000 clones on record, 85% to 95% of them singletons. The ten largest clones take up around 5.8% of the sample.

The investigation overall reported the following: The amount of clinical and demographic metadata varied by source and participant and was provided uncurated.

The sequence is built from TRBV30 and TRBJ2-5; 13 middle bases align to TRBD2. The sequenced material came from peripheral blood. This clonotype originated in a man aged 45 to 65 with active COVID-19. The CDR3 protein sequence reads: CAWSTSGRGKTQYF. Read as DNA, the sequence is TGTGCCTGGAGTACTAGCGGGAGGGGCAAGACCCAGTACTTC.